A selection of T cell receptor beta chains follows, all from one sample in a study of control samples from healthy donors and cancer patients. Using immunoSEQ multiplex PCR, the repertoire was profiled, and TCRdb retains in-frame clones only, with some absent. The sample contains 160,000 or so clones, about 95% of which appear only once. Input material: PBMCs. These receptors were collected from a man between 60 and 75 years old with colorectal cancer. The CDR3 runs from the conserved cysteine through the conserved F or W. D genes are given only for firm matches. Size is omitted from some rows. Given values are once, few, many or a class for expanded clones.

NA	NA	TRBJ2-3	TRBV27	CASSSWGSTDTQYF	TGTGCCAGCAGTAGCTGGGGGTCCACAGATACGCAGTATTTT
TRBD2	once	TRBJ2-5	TRBV5-1	CASSEGLAGLETQYF	TGCGCCAGCAGCGAGGGACTAGCGGGTTTGGAGACCCAGTACTTC
NA	NA	TRBJ1-5	TRBV7-9	CASSRTDQPQHF	TGTGCCAGCAGCCGGACGGATCAGCCCCAGCATTTT
NA	NA	TRBJ2-7	TRBV2	CASSVPFTYEQYF	TGTGCCAGCAGTGTCCCTTTTACCTACGAGCAGTACTTC
TRBD2	NA	TRBJ2-2	TRBV19	CASSIRSWGGGELFF	TGTGCCAGTAGTATCCGTTCGTGGGGGGGCGGGGAGCTGTTTTTT
NA	NA	TRBJ2-1	TRBV19	CASSPRTPPIEQFF	TGTGCCAGTAGTCCCAGGACCCCCCCAATTGAGCAGTTCTTC
NA	NA	TRBJ1-3	TRBV4-2	CASSQERHSSGNTIYF	TGTGCCAGCAGCCAAGAGCGCCATTCCTCTGGAAACACCATATATTTT
NA	NA	TRBJ2-3	TRBV10-3	CAIRRDGQTDTQYF	TGTGCCATTAGGCGGGACGGACAAACAGATACGCAGTATTTT
NA	NA	TRBJ1-4	TRBV5-4	CASSFDRRLNEKLFF	TGTGCCAGCAGCTTTGACAGGCGACTAAATGAAAAACTGTTTTTT
NA	NA	TRBJ1-1	TRBV30	CAWSVADTEAFF	TGTGCCTGGAGTGTAGCCGACACTGAAGCTTTCTTT
NA	NA	TRBJ1-3	TRBV30	CAWITGLAGNTIYF	TGTGCCTGGATTACAGGTTTAGCTGGAAACACCATATATTTT
NA	NA	TRBJ2-3	TRBV30	CAWSVRSDTQYF	TGTGCCTGGAGTGTACGGTCAGATACGCAGTATTTT
NA	NA	TRBJ1-1	TRBV30	CAWSREVTEAFF	TGTGCCTGGAGTCGAGAGGTCACTGAAGCTTTCTTT
NA	NA	TRBJ1-5	TRBV3-1/TRBV3-2	CASSQGGDSQPQHF	TGTGCCAGCAGCCAAGGTGGAGACTCTCAGCCCCAGCATTTT
NA	NA	TRBJ2-4	TRBV5-6	CASSFDSNIQYF	TGTGCCAGCAGCTTCGACAGTAACATTCAGTACTTC
NA	NA	TRBJ2-1	TRBV3-1/TRBV3-2	CASSQDLSSYNEQFF	TGTGCCAGCAGCCAAGATCTTTCCTCCTACAATGAGCAGTTCTTC
NA	NA	TRBJ2-3	TRBV28	CASNKAGRTDTQYF	TGTGCCAGTAACAAGGCAGGGCGAACAGATACGCAGTATTTT
NA	NA	TRBJ1-2	TRBV24-1	CAPSDLSGGAGENGYTF	TGTGCCCCCAGTGATTTATCGGGGGGGGCGGGAGAGAATGGCTACACCTTC
NA	NA	TRBJ1-2	TRBV3-1/TRBV3-2	CASSQDGGGGGYTF	TGTGCCAGCAGCCAAGATGGCGGGGGCGGCGGCTACACCTTC
TRBD1	NA	TRBJ1-2	TRBV7-8	CASSPRQGGYTF	TGTGCCAGCAGCCCTCGACAGGGGGGCTACACCTTC
NA	NA	TRBJ2-3	TRBV9	CASSVVVGGDTQYF	TGTGCCAGCAGCGTAGTGGTCGGTGGAGATACGCAGTATTTT
NA	NA	TRBJ2-3	TRBV25-1	CASSEVATDTQYF	TGTGCCAGCAGTGAAGTAGCCACAGATACGCAGTATTTT
NA	NA	TRBJ2-5	TRBV27	CASSGGLRETQYF	TGTGCCAGCAGCGGGGGGCTCCGAGAGACCCAGTACTTC
NA	medium-sized	TRBJ1-1	TRBV9	CASSVGLGREFEAFF	TGTGCCAGCAGCGTAGGGCTAGGGCGGGAATTCGAAGCTTTCTTT
NA	NA	TRBJ1-4	TRBV5-1	CASSLYGGDEKLFF	TGCGCCAGCAGCTTGTACGGAGGGGATGAAAAACTGTTTTTT
NA	NA	TRBJ2-3	TRBV6-5	CASTPLGGLADTQYF	TGTGCCAGCACCCCCCTAGGGGGGCTCGCAGATACGCAGTATTTT
NA	NA	TRBJ1-2	TRBV6-5	CASTHDRLYGYTF	TGTGCCAGCACACATGACAGGCTCTATGGCTACACCTTC
TRBD1	NA	TRBJ2-6	TRBV18	CASSPPGQPSGANVLTF	TGTGCCAGCTCACCACCGGGACAGCCCTCTGGGGCCAACGTCCTGACTTTC
TRBD1	NA	TRBJ2-2	TRBV30	CACTPGQGYTGELFF	TGTGCCTGTACTCCGGGACAGGGGTACACCGGGGAGCTGTTTTTT
NA	NA	TRBJ2-1	TRBV25-1	CASSPSLEQFF	TGTGCCAGCAGTCCCTCCTTGGAGCAGTTCTTC
NA	NA	TRBJ1-2	TRBV10-1	CASSEGHNYGYTF	TGCGCCAGCAGTGAGGGACACAACTATGGCTACACCTTC
NA	NA	TRBJ1-1	TRBV28	CASGTVNTFF	TGTGCCAGCGGGACCGTGAACACTTTCTTT
TRBD1	NA	TRBJ2-7	TRBV9	CASSVSTGDRADEQYF	TGTGCCAGCAGCGTCTCGACCGGGGACAGGGCCGACGAGCAGTACTTC
NA	NA	TRBJ2-7	TRBV2	CASRGPGYEQYF	TGTGCCAGCAGAGGGCCCGGGTACGAGCAGTACTTC
NA	NA	TRBJ1-1	TRBV30	CAWRGGGGTEAFF	TGTGCCTGGAGGGGGGGAGGTGGCACTGAAGCTTTCTTT
TRBD1	NA	TRBJ1-2	TRBV7-2	CASSSGQGLGYTF	TGTGCCAGCAGCTCCGGACAGGGTCTTGGCTACACCTTC
TRBD2	NA	TRBJ2-1	TRBV2	CASRRLAGYNEQFF	TGTGCCAGCAGGAGACTAGCGGGGTACAATGAGCAGTTCTTC
TRBD1	NA	TRBJ2-1	TRBV29-1	CSVVRDRGREQFF	TGCAGCGTTGTCCGGGACAGGGGGCGGGAGCAGTTCTTC
NA	NA	TRBJ1-2	TRBV5-1	CASSTGPPLNYGYTF	TGCGCCAGCAGCACGGGCCCACCCCTTAACTATGGCTACACCTTC
TRBD2	once	TRBJ2-1	TRBV3-1/TRBV3-2	CASSQAAAGGWNEQFF	TGTGCCAGCAGCCAAGCCGCGGCGGGGGGGTGGAATGAGCAGTTCTTC
TRBD1	once	TRBJ1-2	TRBV27	CASSLIAGTGRGYTF	TGTGCCAGCAGTTTAATAGCCGGGACAGGGAGAGGCTACACCTTC
TRBD1	NA	TRBJ1-3	TRBV12-5	CASGLVRTGGLGTIYF	TGTGCTAGTGGTTTGGTACGGACAGGGGGCCTTGGGACCATATATTTT
NA	NA	TRBJ1-5	TRBV6-2/TRBV6-3	CASSPDVRFGQHF	TGTGCCAGCAGCCCCGACGTTAGGTTCGGCCAGCATTTT
TRBD1	once	TRBJ2-5	TRBV5-1	CASRTSGGETQYF	TGCGCCAGCAGAACTTCAGGGGGAGAGACCCAGTACTTC
NA	NA	TRBJ1-1	TRBV25-1	CASKAGLNTEAFF	TGTGCCAGCAAGGCAGGCTTGAACACTGAAGCTTTCTTT
NA	once	TRBJ1-2	TRBV3-1/TRBV3-2	CASSRVGGGYGYTF	TGTGCCAGCAGCCGAGTGGGGGGCGGGTATGGCTACACCTTC
NA	once	TRBJ1-2	TRBV20-1	CSAWGDGYTF	TGCAGTGCTTGGGGGGACGGCTACACCTTC
NA	NA	TRBJ2-1	TRBV7-2	CASSLRRTGAGNEQFF	TGTGCCAGCAGCTTGCGGAGGACGGGCGCGGGGAATGAGCAGTTCTTC
NA	NA	TRBJ2-5	TRBV18	CASSPGNQETQYF	TGTGCCAGCTCACCCGGGAACCAAGAGACCCAGTACTTC
TRBD1	NA	TRBJ1-5	TRBV11-3	CASSLTGTGYNQPQHF	TGTGCCAGCAGTTTGACCGGGACAGGATACAATCAGCCCCAGCATTTT
NA	once	TRBJ2-3	TRBV25-1	CASSEYASGGTDTQYF	TGTGCCAGCAGTGAATATGCCTCGGGGGGCACAGATACGCAGTATTTT
NA	NA	TRBJ2-5	TRBV30	CAWRRGGDLTGARTQYF	TGTGCCTGGAGAAGGGGTGGAGACTTGACGGGGGCCCGGACCCAGTACTTC